This T cell receptor (beta chain) was retrieved from a study of shared clonotypes between healthy human individuals. This clone appeared a few times. The CDR3 consists of 15 residues. V lost 3 bases and J lost 0; bases outside the gene matches: 3. Germline V gene sequence: CDR1 MGHDK, CDR2 SYGVNS. Unsorted PBMC DNA was run through sequencing on ten immunoSEQ deep assay plates. Only in-frame clones appear in the TCRdb table, and some are missing; sequencing was by immunoSEQ multiplex PCR. The sample consists of about 480,000 clones, 79% of them appearing once. The TCR originated in a woman between 40 and 55 years old in good health. Some clones in this sample may be carry-over from other donors' samples. The chain employs TRBV25-1 and TRBJ2-3; TRBD2 matches at 7 bases. The material sequenced was PBMCs. The CDR3: CASSEGGGSTDTQYF. In DNA form, the CDR3 reads TGTGCCAGCAGTGAGGGGGGGGGAAGCACAGATACGCAGTATTTT. Filled out from reference TRBV25-1 and TRBJ2-3, the complete variable domain reads EADIYQTPRYLVIGTGKKITLECSQTMGHDKMYWYQQDPGMELHLIHYSYGVNSTEKGDLSSESTVSRIRTEHFPLTLESARPSHTSQYLCASSEGGGSTDTQYFGPGTRLTVL.